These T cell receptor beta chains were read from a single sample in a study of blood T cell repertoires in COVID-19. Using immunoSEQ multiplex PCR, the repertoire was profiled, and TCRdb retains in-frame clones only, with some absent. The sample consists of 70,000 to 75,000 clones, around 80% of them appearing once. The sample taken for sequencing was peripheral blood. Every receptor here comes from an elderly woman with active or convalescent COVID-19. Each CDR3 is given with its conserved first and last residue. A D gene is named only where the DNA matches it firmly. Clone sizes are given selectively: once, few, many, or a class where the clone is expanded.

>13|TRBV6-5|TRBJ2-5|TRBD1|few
TGTGCCAGCAGACCACAGGGGTGGGAGACCCAGTACTTC
CASRPQGWETQYF
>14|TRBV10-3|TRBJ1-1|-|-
TGTGCCATCAGGAACAGACAGTCTGGGTCTGAAGCTTTCTTT
CAIRNRQSGSEAFF
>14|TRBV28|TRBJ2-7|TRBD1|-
TGTGCCAGCAGTCGGACAGGGGCACCCTACGAGCAGTACTTC
CASSRTGAPYEQYF
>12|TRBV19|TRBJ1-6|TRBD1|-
TGTGCCACCGGGACAGGAATCTCACCCCTCCACTTT
CATGTGISPLHF
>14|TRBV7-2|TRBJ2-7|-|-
TGTGCCAGCAGCTTAGGGCGGGCGAGCTACGAGCAGTACTTC
CASSLGRASYEQYF
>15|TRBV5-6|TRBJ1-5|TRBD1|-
TGTGCCAGCAGCTTGGACAGGGGTGGCAATCAGCCCCAGCATTTT
CASSLDRGGNQPQHF
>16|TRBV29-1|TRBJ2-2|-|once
TGCAGCGTTACCTTGCGTGGCGGGATCCCCGGTGGGGAGCTGTTTTTT
CSVTLRGGIPGGELFF
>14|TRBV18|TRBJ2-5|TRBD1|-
TGTGCCAGCTCACCGGGGACAGGGAGGGAGACCCAGTACTTC
CASSPGTGRETQYF
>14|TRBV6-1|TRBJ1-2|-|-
TGTGCCAGCAGTGATTTCCAGGGCAGGAGTGGCTACACCTTC
CASSDFQGRSGYTF
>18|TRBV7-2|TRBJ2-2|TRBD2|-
TGTGCCAGCAGCTTAGTACTAGCGGGGGGGCTGGCCACCGGGGAGCTGTTTTTT
CASSLVLAGGLATGELFF
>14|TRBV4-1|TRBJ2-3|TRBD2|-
TGCGCCAGCAGCCGGACTAGTTACACAGATACGCAGTATTTT
CASSRTSYTDTQYF
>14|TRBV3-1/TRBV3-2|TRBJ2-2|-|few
TGTGCCAGCAGCCAAGGAGGGAACACCGGGGAGCTGTTTTTT
CASSQGGNTGELFF
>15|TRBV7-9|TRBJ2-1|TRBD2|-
TGTGCCAGCAGCATTAGCGGGAGCTCCTACAATGAGCAGTTCTTC
CASSISGSSYNEQFF
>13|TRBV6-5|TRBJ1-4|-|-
TGTGCCAGCAGTCCCGGGGGGTGGGAAAAACTGTTTTTT
CASSPGGWEKLFF
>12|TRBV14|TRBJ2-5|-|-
TGTGCCAGCAGCCAAGATTGGCAGACCCAGTACTTC
CASSQDWQTQYF
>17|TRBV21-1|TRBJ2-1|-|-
TGTGCCAGCAGCAAAGGGAGGTGTAGCGGGGCCAACAATGAGCAGTTCTTC
CASSKGRCSGANNEQFF
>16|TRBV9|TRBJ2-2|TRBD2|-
TGTGCCAGCAGCGGAACTAGCGGGGAGAACACCGGGGAGCTGTTTTTT
CASSGTSGENTGELFF